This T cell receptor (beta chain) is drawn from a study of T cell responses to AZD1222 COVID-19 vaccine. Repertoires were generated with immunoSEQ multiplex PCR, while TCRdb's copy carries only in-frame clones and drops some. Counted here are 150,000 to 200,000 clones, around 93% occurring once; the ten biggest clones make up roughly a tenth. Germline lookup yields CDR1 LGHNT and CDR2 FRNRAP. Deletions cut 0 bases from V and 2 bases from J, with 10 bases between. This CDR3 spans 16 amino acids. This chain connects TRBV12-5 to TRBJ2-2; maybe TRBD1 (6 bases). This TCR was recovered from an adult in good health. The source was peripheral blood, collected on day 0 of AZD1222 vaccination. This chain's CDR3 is CASGLVWGRNTGELFF. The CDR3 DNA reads TGTGCTAGTGGTTTGGTATGGGGGCGTAACACCGGGGAGCTGTTTTTT.